The T cell receptor (beta chain) under discussion was sequenced for a study of blood T cell repertoires in COVID-19. For the study at large: Material from acute and convalescent COVID-19 was sourced from the United States, Italy and Spain.

Enrolled through a virtual design, the participants were between about 18 and 100 years of age and came from around 25 US areas. Assignments of participants to cohorts depended upon their own reported clinical history. Assay used: immunoSEQ multiplex PCR; TCRdb lists only in-frame clones, some missing. The sample holds under 450,000 clones, 91% seen once. V was pared by 4 bases and J by 0 bases, with 18 bases of the junction left unmatched. CDR1 is SGHRS, CDR2 YFSETQ, per germline. The CDR3 runs 20 residues. This TCR came from a woman in her 40s who had been exposed to COVID-19. This chain uses TRBV5-1 with TRBJ2-4, with 8 bases that match TRBD1. Source material: PBMCs or T cells enriched from blood (not recorded which). The CDR3 region has the DNA TGCGCCAGCAGCAACTTTGTCGGGACAGGTGAGCTGTCAGCCAAAAACATTCAGTACTTC. Protein: CASSNFVGTGELSAKNIQYF.